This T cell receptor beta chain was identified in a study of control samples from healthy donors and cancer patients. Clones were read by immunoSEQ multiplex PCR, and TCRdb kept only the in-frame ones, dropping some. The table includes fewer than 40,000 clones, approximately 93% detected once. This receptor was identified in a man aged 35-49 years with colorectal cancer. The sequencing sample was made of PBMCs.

The CDR3 sequence: CASSSDRYEQYF. DNA for the CDR3: TGTGCCAGCAGCTCCGACAGATACGAGCAGTACTTC. V usage is TRBV5-4 and J usage is TRBJ2-7; TRBD1 might be the D (5 bases). V gave up 3 bases and J gave up 4 bases, with 8 bases separating them. Germline V CDR1 and CDR2: SGHNT, YYREEE (reference sequence). The CDR3 covers 12 residues.